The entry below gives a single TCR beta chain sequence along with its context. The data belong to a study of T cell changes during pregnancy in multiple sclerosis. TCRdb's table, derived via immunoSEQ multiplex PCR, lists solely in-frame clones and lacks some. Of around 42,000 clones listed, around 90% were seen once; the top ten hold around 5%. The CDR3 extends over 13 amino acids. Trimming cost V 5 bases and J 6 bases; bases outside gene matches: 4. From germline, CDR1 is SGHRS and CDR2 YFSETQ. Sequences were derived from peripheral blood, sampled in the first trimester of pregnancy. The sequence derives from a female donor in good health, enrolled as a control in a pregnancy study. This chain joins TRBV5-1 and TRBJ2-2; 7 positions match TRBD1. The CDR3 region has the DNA TGCGCCAGCAGGACAGGGCGGGCCGGGGAGCTGTTTTTT. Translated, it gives CASRTGRAGELFF.